Listed below are T cell receptor beta chains from one sample, sequenced in a study of blood T cell repertoires in COVID-19. The table came from immunoSEQ multiplex PCR; TCRdb's copy has only in-frame clones and leaves some out. The sample consists of 450,000 or so clones, roughly 90% of them appearing once. Sequenced: peripheral blood. The receptors derive from a man between 18 and 35 years old with COVID-19, enrolled during active disease. Both conserved end residues are part of each CDR3. A D gene is named only where the DNA matches it firmly. Some rows mark clone size as missing; the rest say once, few, many or name a class of expanded clone.

TRBJ1-4 once TRBV18 TRBD1 CASSRDRGGQEKLFF TGTGCCAGCTCACGGGACAGGGGAGGTCAGGAAAAACTGTTTTTT
TRBJ1-1 . TRBV6-5 TRBD1 CASSYQGRGLEAFF TGTGCCAGCAGTTACCAGGGCAGGGGGCTCGAAGCTTTCTTT
TRBJ2-5 . TRBV15 . CATSRDLSSQETQYF TGTGCCACCAGCAGAGATCTCTCCAGCCAAGAGACCCAGTACTTC
TRBJ2-7 . TRBV6-5 TRBD1 CASSKTGGYYEQYF TGTGCCAGCTCTAAGACAGGGGGCTACTACGAGCAGTACTTC
TRBJ2-1 . TRBV19 TRBD2 CASSIVGRLAGNNEQFF TGTGCCAGTAGTATAGTAGGACGGCTAGCGGGAAATAATGAGCAGTTCTTC
TRBJ1-4 . TRBV18 TRBD1 CASSIRQGASNEKLFF TGTGCCAGCTCAATAAGACAGGGGGCCTCTAATGAAAAACTGTTTTTT
TRBJ2-7 . TRBV29-1 . CSVGESSYEQYF TGCAGCGTTGGTGAGAGCTCCTACGAGCAGTACTTC
TRBJ2-5 . TRBV2 . CASSEALAREVETQYF TGTGCCAGCAGTGAAGCGTTAGCAAGGGAGGTGGAGACCCAGTACTTC
TRBJ2-1 . TRBV19 TRBD1 CASKLETGRNEQFF TGTGCCAGTAAATTAGAGACAGGGAGAAATGAGCAGTTCTTC
TRBJ2-2 . TRBV5-4 . CASSLGGLNTGELFF TGTGCCAGCAGCTTGGGGGGCTTGAACACCGGGGAGCTGTTTTTT
TRBJ2-3 . TRBV5-1 TRBD2 CASSLAPVAGVTDTQYF TGCGCCAGCAGCTTGGCCCCAGTAGCGGGGGTCACAGATACGCAGTATTTT
TRBJ2-7 . TRBV5-4 TRBD2 CASSLTSGGAYEQYF TGTGCCAGCAGCTTAACTAGCGGGGGGGCCTACGAGCAGTACTTC
TRBJ1-2 . TRBV6-1 . CASSEVRTYYGYTF TGTGCCAGCAGTGAAGTAAGGACATATTATGGCTACACCTTC
TRBJ1-5 . TRBV18 . CASSLARTASNQPQHF TGTGCCAGCTCACTCGCGAGGACAGCCAGCAATCAGCCCCAGCATTTT
TRBJ1-5 . TRBV6-4 . CASSVQGNQPQHF TGTGCCAGCAGTGTACAGGGCAATCAGCCCCAGCATTTT
TRBJ1-2 . TRBV9 TRBD1 CASSGTGGYTF TGTGCCAGCAGCGGGACAGGTGGCTACACCTTC
TRBJ1-2 . TRBV19 . CASSRDKTNYGYTF TGTGCCAGTAGTCGGGACAAAACAAACTATGGCTACACCTTC
TRBJ2-7 . TRBV28 TRBD2 CASSPHTSGSYEQYF TGTGCCAGCAGTCCTCATACTAGCGGGTCCTACGAGCAGTACTTC
TRBJ2-1 . TRBV20-1 . CSARGTEQFF TGCAGTGCTAGGGGGACAGAGCAGTTCTTC
TRBJ2-3 . TRBV7-9 . CASSFGGRDDTQYF TGTGCCAGCAGCTTTGGAGGGCGAGACGATACGCAGTATTTT
TRBJ2-3 . TRBV6-1 TRBD2 CASSDRALAGSDTQYF TGTGCCAGCAGTGACCGGGCGCTAGCGGGATCAGATACGCAGTATTTT
TRBJ2-6 . TRBV5-5 TRBD2 CASSGRVSGANVLTF TGTGCCAGCAGCGGGAGGGTATCTGGGGCCAACGTCCTGACTTTC
TRBJ2-7 . TRBV14 TRBD2 CASPPKGASGGYEQYF TGTGCCAGCCCCCCCAAGGGGGCTAGCGGGGGCTACGAGCAGTACTTC
TRBJ2-3 . TRBV9 TRBD1 CASSVLRDREDTQYF TGTGCCAGCAGCGTCCTCCGGGACAGGGAGGATACGCAGTATTTT
TRBJ1-1 . TRBV12-5 TRBD1 CASGPARQGFTEAFF TGTGCTAGTGGGCCGGCAAGACAGGGTTTCACTGAAGCTTTCTTT
TRBJ2-3 . TRBV19 TRBD1 CASSIGTGETDTQYF TGTGCCAGTAGTATTGGGACAGGAGAGACAGATACGCAGTATTTT
TRBJ2-1 . TRBV5-8 . CASSLVLGEAGFF TGTGCCAGCAGCTTGGTACTAGGGGAAGCGGGGTTCTTC
TRBJ1-1 . TRBV7-2 . CASSARTVLLNTEAFF TGTGCCAGCAGCGCCAGGACAGTCCTGCTGAACACTGAAGCTTTCTTT
TRBJ2-1 . TRBV4-1 . CASSQLQRTNEQFF TGCGCCAGCAGCCAATTACAGAGAACCAATGAGCAGTTCTTC
TRBJ2-2 . TRBV30 TRBD2 CAWSVSGLAYTGELFF TGTGCCTGGAGTGTCTCTGGACTAGCGTACACCGGGGAGCTGTTTTTT
TRBJ2-7 once TRBV7-6 . CASSLAGGYEQYF TGTGCCAGCAGCTTAGCGGGGGGCTACGAGCAGTACTTC
TRBJ1-3 few TRBV7-9 . CGGQHSGNTIYF TGTGGCGGACAGCACTCTGGAAACACCATATATTTT
TRBJ1-3 . TRBV6-5 TRBD1 CASTRTGTGNTIYF TGTGCCAGTACTCGGACAGGGACGGGAAACACCATATATTTT
TRBJ1-6 . TRBV4-1 . CASSQDFYPRQVGSPLHF TGCGCCAGCAGCCAAGATTTTTATCCCCGACAGGTTGGTTCACCCCTCCACTTT
TRBJ1-1 . TRBV6-4 . CARGRDYTEAFF TGTGCCAGGGGCAGGGACTACACTGAAGCTTTCTTT
TRBJ2-3 . TRBV2 TRBD2 CASSYSGDTQYF TGTGCCAGCAGCTACAGCGGGGACACGCAGTATTTT
TRBJ1-1 . TRBV5-6 . CASSLGGAANTEAFF TGTGCCAGCAGCTTGGGTGGGGCTGCGAACACTGAAGCTTTCTTT